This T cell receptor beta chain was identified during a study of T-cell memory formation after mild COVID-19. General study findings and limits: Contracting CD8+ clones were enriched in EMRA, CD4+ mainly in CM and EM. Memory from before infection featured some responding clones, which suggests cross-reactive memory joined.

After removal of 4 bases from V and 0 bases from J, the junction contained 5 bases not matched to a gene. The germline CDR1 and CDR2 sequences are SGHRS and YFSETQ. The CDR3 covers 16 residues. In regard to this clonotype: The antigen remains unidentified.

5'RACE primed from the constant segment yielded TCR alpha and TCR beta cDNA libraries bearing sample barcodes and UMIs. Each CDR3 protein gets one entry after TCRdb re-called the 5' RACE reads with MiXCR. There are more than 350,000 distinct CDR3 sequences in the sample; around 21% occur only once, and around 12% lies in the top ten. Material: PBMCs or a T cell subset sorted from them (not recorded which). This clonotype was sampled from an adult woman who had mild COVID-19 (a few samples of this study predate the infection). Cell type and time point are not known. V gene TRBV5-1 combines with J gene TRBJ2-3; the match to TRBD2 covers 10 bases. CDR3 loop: CASSLLAGRSTDTQYF. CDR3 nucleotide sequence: TGCGCCAGCAGCCTACTAGCGGGGCGTAGCACAGATACGCAGTATTTT.